The T cell receptor (beta chain) described here comes from a study of cytomegalovirus exposure and HLA in healthy donors. About this clone itself: Antigen specificity is unknown.

This CDR3 spans 14 amino acids. Trimming cost V 7 bases and J 3 bases; bases outside gene matches: 6. The germline V gene encodes CDR1 SGDLS and CDR2 YYNGEE. PCR amplification relied on 60 Vbeta primers (plus 13 Jbeta primers). Measured with immunoSEQ multiplex PCR; TCRdb has only the in-frame clones, and not every one. This sample yields about 85,000 clones, of which approximately 70% are seen a single time; around 2.3% belongs to the top ten. Broader study findings: Analysis was carried out at a later point, and it linked a missense DCLRE1C variant to TCR beta V- and J-gene trimming. Among TCR sequences, most were rare, though some public TCRs appeared in many donors.

Sequenced sample: PBMCs. The receptor was isolated from a man aged 30-40 years in good health and CMV-seronegative. This chain uses TRBV9 with TRBJ2-7; 11 bases align to TRBD2. CDR3 residues: CASSLAGGNYEQYF. The CDR3 DNA reads TGTGCCAGCTCCTTAGCGGGGGGGAACTACGAGCAGTACTTC.